These 5 T cell receptor beta chains were sequenced from one sample in a study of T cells in localized non-small cell lung cancer. Sequencing used immunoSEQ multiplex PCR; TCRdb keeps in-frame clones, though not all of them. This repertoire shows some 1,800 clones, roughly 25% found once; its top ten account for about 20%. Sample: normal lung tissue next to the tumor, taken before any cancer treatment. Source of these receptors: a female donor at least 60 years old with stage I lung adenocarcinoma.

The rearrangement links TRBV28 to TRBJ2-1; a possible D gene is TRBD2 (6 bases). CDR1 and CDR2 (germline): MDHEN, SYDVKM. V gave up 1 base and J gave up 4 bases, with 8 bases separating them. This CDR3 has 14 residues. The CDR3 DNA follows: TGTGCCAGCAGTTTATTGGGGGGATACAATGAGCAGTTCTTC. Its protein is CASSLLGGYNEQFF.

The J gene is TRBJ2-7, the V gene TRBV11-3, with D unresolved. CDR3 length: 15 residues. V lost 2 bases and J 0 bases, leaving 11 bases between the germline ends. CDR1 and CDR2 from the germline V gene are SGHNT and YENEEA. This CDR3 is CASSLPPVLSYEQYF. The CDR3 DNA follows: TGTGCCAGCAGCTTACCCCCCGTACTCTCCTACGAGCAGTACTTC.

This clone turned up a few times. This CDR3 reads CASGLGQPTGYGYTF. The CDR3 DNA reads TGTGCTAGTGGTTTGGGCCAACCGACAGGATATGGCTACACCTTC. The rearrangement links TRBV12-5 to TRBJ1-2; possible D gene TRBD1, 6 bases. In germline, CDR1 is LGHNT, CDR2 FRNRAP. Trimming pared 1 base from V and 5 bases from J, leaving 14 bases between. The CDR3 consists of 15 residues.

The V call is TRBV15, the J call TRBJ1-1; a possible D gene is TRBD1 (5 bases). Germline CDR1 reads LNHNV; CDR2 reads YYDKDF (reference sequence). The V end was cut by 3 bases, the J end by 6 bases, with 14 bases between. The CDR3 has 14 amino acids. As DNA, the CDR3 is TGTGCCACCAGCAGTCGGACACGCTTCGCTGAAGCTTTCTTT. Protein sequence: CATSSRTRFAEAFF.

This chain connects TRBV29-1 to TRBJ2-1, with 11 bases matching TRBD2. CDR1 and CDR2 (germline): SQVTM, ANQGSEA. The ends lost 5 bases at V and 5 bases at J; junction bases unmatched: 8. The CDR3 sequence is 15 residues long. The CDR3 region is CSVPLGLAEHNEQFF. The DNA of the CDR3 is TGCAGCGTTCCTCTGGGACTAGCGGAGCACAATGAGCAGTTCTTC.